This section outlines one TCR beta chain sequence together with its context. This record comes from a study of blood T cell repertoires in COVID-19. The overall study: The origin of the acute and convalescent COVID-19 samples was the United States, Italy and Spain. T cells, B-cell-depleted T cells, or PBMCs supplied cDNA or gDNA.

In the original workflow: Reference gene primer amplification gave nucleated cell count estimates. The repertoire was sequenced with immunoSEQ multiplex PCR; TCRdb's copy has only in-frame clones and lacks some. The V and J calls and clone size come from that table; D and trimming were worked out from the DNA. The sample has around 60,000 clones, 75% to 90% seen once; the top ten hold 15%. The CDR3 runs to 16 residues. Per the germline V gene, CDR1 is SGHAT and CDR2 is FQNNGV. Trimming took 2 bases from V and 7 from J, leaving 21 bases between them. The sequence derives from an elderly man with acute or convalescent COVID-19. The specimen was peripheral blood. The J gene is TRBJ2-7, the V gene TRBV11-2; no clear D. CDR3 protein: CASSLLGQASSREQYF. CDR3 DNA sequence: TGTGCCAGCAGCTTACTCGGCCAGGCCAGTTCCCGTGAGCAGTACTTC.